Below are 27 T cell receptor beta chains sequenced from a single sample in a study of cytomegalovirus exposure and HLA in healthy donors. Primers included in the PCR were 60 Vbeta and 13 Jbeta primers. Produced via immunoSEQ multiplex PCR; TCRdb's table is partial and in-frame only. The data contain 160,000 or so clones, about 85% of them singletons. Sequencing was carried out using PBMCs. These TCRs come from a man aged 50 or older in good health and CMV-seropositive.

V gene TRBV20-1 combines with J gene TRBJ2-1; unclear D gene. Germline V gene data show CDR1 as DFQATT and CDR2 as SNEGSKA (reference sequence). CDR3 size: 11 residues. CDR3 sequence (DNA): TGCAGCTCTCGTCCTCACAATGAGCAGTTCTTC. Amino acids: CSSRPHNEQFF.

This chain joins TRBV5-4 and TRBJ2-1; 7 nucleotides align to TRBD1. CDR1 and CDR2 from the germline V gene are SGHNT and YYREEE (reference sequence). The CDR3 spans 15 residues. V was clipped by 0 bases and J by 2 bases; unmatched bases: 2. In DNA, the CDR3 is TGTGCCAGCAGCTTGGACAGGGGCCCCTACAATGAGCAGTTCTTC. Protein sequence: CASSLDRGPYNEQFF.

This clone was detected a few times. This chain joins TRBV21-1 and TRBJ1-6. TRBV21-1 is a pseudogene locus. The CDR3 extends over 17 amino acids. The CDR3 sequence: CASSKAAGAGANSPLHF. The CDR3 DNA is TGTGCCAGCAGCAAAGCGGCGGGGGCGGGAGCCAATTCACCCCTCCACTTT.

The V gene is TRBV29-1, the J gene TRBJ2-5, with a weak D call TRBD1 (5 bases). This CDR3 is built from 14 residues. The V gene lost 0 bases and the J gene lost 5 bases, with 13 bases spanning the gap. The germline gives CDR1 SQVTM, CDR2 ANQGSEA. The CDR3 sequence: CSVEDVRGTETQYF. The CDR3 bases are TGCAGCGTTGAAGATGTTAGGGGCACGGAGACCCAGTACTTC.

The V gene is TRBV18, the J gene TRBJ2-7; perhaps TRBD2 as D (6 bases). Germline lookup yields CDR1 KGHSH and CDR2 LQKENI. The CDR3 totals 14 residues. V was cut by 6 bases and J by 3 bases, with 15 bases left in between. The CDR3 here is CASSPTMGGYEQYF. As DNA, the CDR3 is TGTGCCAGCTCGCCCACCATGGGGGGCTACGAGCAGTACTTC. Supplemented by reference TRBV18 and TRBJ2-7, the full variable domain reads NAGVMQNPRHLVRRRGQEARLRCSPMKGHSHVYWYRQLPEEGLKFMVYLQKENIIDESGMPKERFSAEFPKEGPSILRIQQVVRGDSAAYFCASSPTMGGYEQYFGPGTRLTVT.

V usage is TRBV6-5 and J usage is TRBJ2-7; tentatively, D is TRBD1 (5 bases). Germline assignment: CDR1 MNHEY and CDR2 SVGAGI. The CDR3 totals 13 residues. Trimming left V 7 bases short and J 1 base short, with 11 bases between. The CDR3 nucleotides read TGTGCCAGCACCGACAGAGAATCCTACGAGCAGTACTTC. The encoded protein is CASTDRESYEQYF.

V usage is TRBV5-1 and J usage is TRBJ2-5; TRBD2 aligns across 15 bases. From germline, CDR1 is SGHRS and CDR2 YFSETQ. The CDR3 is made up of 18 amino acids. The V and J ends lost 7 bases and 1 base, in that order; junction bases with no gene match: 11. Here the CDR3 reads CASSDGTSGRPFQETQYF. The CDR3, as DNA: TGCGCCAGCTCCGACGGGACTAGCGGGAGGCCTTTCCAAGAGACCCAGTACTTC.

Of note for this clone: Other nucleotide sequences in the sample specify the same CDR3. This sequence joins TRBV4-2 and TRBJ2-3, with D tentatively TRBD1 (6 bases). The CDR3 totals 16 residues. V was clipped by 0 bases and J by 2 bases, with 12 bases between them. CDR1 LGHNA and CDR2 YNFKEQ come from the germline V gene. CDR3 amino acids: CASSQDFGDTTDTQYF. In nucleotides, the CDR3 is TGTGCCAGCAGCCAAGATTTCGGGGACACCACAGATACGCAGTATTTT.

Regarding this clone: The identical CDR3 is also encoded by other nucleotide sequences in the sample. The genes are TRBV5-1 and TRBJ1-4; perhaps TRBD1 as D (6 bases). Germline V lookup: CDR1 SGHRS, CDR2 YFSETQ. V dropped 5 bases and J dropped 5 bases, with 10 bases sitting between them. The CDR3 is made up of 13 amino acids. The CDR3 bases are TGCGCCAGCAGTTTCACAGGGAATGAAAAACTGTTTTTT. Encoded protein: CASSFTGNEKLFF.

CDR3 bases: TGTGCCAGCAGCTTCGGACAGCCCCCTGATCAGCCCCAGCATTTT. Translating it yields CASSFGQPPDQPQHF. The chain couples TRBV28 to TRBJ1-5; tentatively, D is TRBD1 (6 bases). The V end was cut by 6 bases, the J end by 5 bases, with 17 bases between. Per germline, CDR1 MDHEN and CDR2 SYDVKM. This CDR3 has 15 residues.

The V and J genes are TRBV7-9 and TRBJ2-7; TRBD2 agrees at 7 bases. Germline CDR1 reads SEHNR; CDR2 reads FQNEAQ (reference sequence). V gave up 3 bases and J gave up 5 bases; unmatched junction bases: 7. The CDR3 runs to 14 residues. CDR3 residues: CASSFPGGLHEQYF. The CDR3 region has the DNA TGTGCCAGCAGCTTTCCGGGGGGTCTACACGAGCAGTACTTC. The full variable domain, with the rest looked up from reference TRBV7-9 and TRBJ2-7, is DTGVSQNPRHKITKRGQNVTFRCDPISEHNRLYWYRQTLGQGPEFLTYFQNEAQLEKSRLLSDRFSAERPKGSFSTLEIQRTEQGDSAMYLCASSFPGGLHEQYFGPGTRLTVT.

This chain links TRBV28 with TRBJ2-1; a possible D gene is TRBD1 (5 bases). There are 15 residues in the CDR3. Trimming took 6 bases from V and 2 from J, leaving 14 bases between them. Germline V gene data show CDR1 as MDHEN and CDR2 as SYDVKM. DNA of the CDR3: TGTGCCAGCAGGCGGACACCGAAAACCTACAATGAGCAGTTCTTC. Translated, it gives CASRRTPKTYNEQFF.

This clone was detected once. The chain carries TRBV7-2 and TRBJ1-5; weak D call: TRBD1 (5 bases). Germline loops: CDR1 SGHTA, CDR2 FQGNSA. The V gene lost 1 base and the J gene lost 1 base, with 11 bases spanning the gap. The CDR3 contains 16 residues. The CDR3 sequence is CASSLVGRESNQPQHF. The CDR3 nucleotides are TGTGCCAGCAGCTTAGTGGGCAGGGAAAGCAATCAGCCCCAGCATTTT.

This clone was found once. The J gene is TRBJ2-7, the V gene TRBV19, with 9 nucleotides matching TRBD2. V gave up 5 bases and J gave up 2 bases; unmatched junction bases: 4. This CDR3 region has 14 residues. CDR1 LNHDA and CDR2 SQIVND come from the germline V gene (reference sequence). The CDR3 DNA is TGTGCCAGTAGTGTTAGCGGGAGCCCCTACGAGCAGTACTTC. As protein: CASSVSGSPYEQYF.

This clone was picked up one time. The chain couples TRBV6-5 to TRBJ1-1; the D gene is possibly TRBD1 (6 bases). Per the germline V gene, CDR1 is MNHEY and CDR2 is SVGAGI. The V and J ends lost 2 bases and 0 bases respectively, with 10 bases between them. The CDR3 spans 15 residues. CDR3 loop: CASSYGQYLNTEAFF. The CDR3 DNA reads TGTGCCAGCAGTTACGGACAGTACTTGAACACTGAAGCTTTCTTT.

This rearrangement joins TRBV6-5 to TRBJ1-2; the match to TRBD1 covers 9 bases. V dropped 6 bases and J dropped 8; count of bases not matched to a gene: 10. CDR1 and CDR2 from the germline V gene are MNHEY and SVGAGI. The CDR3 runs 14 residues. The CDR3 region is CASSSPTGGKGYTF. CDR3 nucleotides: TGTGCCAGCAGCTCCCCCACAGGGGGCAAAGGCTACACCTTC.

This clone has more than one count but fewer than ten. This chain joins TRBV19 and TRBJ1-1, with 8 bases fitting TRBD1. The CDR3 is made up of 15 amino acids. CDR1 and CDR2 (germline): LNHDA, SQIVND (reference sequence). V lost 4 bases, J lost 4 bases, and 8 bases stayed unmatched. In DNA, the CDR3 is TGTGCCAGTAGTAGACAGGGGACGGGGGTCACTGAAGCTTTCTTT. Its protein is CASSRQGTGVTEAFF.

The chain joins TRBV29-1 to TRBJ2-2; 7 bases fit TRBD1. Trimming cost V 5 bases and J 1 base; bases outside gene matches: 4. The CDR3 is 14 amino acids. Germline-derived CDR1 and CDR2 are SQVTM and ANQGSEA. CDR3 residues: CSVLRTGNTGELFF. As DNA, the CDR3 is TGCAGCGTTCTGAGGACAGGGAACACCGGGGAGCTGTTTTTT.

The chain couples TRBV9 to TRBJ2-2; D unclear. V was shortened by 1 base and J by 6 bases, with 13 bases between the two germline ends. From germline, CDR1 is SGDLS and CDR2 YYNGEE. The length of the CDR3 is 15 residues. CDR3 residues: CASSVSLWAPGELFF. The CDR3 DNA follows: TGTGCCAGCAGCGTATCTCTCTGGGCTCCCGGGGAGCTGTTTTTT. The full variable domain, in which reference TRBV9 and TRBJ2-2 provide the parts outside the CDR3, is DSGVTQTPKHLITATGQRVTLRCSPRSGDLSVYWYQQSLDQGLQFLIQYYNGEERAKGNILERFSAQQFPDLHSELNLSSLELGDSALYFCASSVSLWAPGELFFGEGSRLTVL.

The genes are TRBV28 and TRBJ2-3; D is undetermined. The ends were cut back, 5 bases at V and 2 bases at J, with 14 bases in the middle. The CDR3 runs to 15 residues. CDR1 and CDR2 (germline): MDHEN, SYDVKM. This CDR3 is CASSPSLLHTDTQYF. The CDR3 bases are TGTGCCAGCAGTCCATCATTACTTCACACAGATACGCAGTATTTT.

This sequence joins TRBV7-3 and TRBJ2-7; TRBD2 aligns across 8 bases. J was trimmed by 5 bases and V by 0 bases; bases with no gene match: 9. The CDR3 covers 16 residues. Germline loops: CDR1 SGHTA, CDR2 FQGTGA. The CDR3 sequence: CASSLTGSGTNHEQYF. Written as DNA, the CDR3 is TGTGCCAGCAGCTTAACGGGTAGCGGGACCAACCACGAGCAGTACTTC.

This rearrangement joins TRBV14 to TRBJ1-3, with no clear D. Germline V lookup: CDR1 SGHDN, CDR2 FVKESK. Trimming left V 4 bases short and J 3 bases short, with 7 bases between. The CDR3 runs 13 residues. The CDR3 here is CASSRDGGNTIYF. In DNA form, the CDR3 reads TGTGCCAGCAGCCGAGACGGTGGAAACACCATATATTTT.

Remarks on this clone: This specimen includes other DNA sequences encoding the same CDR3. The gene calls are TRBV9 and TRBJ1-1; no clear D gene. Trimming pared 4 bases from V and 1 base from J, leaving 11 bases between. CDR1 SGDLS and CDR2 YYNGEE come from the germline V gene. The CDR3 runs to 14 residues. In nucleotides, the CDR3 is TGTGCCAGCAGCCCACGACGGGAGAACACTGAAGCTTTCTTT. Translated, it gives CASSPRRENTEAFF.

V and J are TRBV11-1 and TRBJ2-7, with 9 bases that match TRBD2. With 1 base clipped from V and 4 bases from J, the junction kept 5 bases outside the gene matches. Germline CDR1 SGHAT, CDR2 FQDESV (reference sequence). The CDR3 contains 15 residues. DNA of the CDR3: TGTGCCAGCAGCTTAGGAACTAGCGGGTGGTACGAGCAGTACTTC. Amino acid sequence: CASSLGTSGWYEQYF.

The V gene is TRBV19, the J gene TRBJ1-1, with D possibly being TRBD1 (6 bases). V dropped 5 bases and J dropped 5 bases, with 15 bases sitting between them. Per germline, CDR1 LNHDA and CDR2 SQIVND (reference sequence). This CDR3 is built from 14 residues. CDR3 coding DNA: TGTGCCAGTAGTGGGGGGGCTGCGTGGACTGAAGCTTTCTTT. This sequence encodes CASSGGAAWTEAFF. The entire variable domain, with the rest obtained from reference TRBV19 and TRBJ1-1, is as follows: DGGITQSPKYLFRKEGQNVTLSCEQNLNHDAMYWYRQDPGQGLRLIYYSQIVNDFQKGDIAEGYSVSREKKESFPLTVTSAQKNPTAFYLCASSGGAAWTEAFFGQGTRLTVV.

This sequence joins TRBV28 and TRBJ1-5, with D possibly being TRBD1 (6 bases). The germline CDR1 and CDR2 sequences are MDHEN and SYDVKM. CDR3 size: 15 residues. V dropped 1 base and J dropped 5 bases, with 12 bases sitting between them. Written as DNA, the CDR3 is TGTGCCAGCAGTTTATTCACAGGGCGGTATCAGCCCCAGCATTTT. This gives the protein CASSLFTGRYQPQHF.

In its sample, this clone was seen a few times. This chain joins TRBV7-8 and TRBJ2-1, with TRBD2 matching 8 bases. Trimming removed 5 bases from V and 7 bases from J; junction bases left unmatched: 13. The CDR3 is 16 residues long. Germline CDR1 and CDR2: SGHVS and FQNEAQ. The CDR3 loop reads CASSRISGRSGNEQFF. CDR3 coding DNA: TGTGCCAGCAGCCGAATCAGCGGGAGATCGGGGAATGAGCAGTTCTTC.